This entry lists 15 T cell receptor beta chains sequenced from one sample in a study of T cells in Graves' hyperthyroidism and ophthalmopathy. Amplification targeted TCR beta CDR3 regions from RNA transcripts. With the HTBI primer set, the TCR CDR3 went through a first round of RT-PCR. TCRdb called the multiplex PCR reads again in MiXCR, with one record for every CDR3 protein. The sample lists about 560,000 distinct CDR3 sequences, approximately 15% seen once, with under 20% in the top ten. The sequencing sample was made of blood. All receptors derive from a woman aged 18-35 years with Graves' hyperthyroidism.

The chain links TRBV29-1 to TRBJ2-7; tentative D call: TRBD1 (5 bases). The germline V gene encodes CDR1 SQVTM and CDR2 ANQGSEA. This CDR3 comprises 12 residues. The V end was cut by 4 bases, the J end by 3 bases, with 10 bases between. The CDR3 DNA is TGCAGCGTTGGGGGCAGTATCTACGAGCAGTACTTC. Translated, it gives CSVGGSIYEQYF.

This clonotype was found a few times. V usage is TRBV11-3 and J usage is TRBJ2-1; possibly TRBD2 for D (5 bases). CDR3 size: 14 residues. The V gene lost 5 bases and the J gene lost 4 bases, with 12 bases spanning the gap. The germline V gene has CDR1 SGHNT and CDR2 YENEEA. CDR3 protein: CASSPEDFYNEQFF. Written as DNA, the CDR3 is TGTGCCAGCAGCCCAGAGGACTTTTACAATGAGCAGTTCTTC.

This clonotype was found many times. V gene TRBV12-3 or TRBV12-4 combines with J gene TRBJ2-3, with TRBD1 identical over 8 bases. Unmatched junction bases numbered 4, after V lost 3 bases and J lost 5 bases. The CDR3 spans 14 residues. CDR3 bases: TGTGCCAGCAGTTTCTACAGGGGGGTAGATACGCAGTATTTT. It encodes CASSFYRGVDTQYF.

This clonotype was seen many times. V gene TRBV20-1 combines with J gene TRBJ1-2; 10 bases map to TRBD1. Germline loops: CDR1 DFQATT, CDR2 SNEGSKA (reference sequence). The CDR3 runs 13 residues. V was pared by 1 base and J by 8 bases, with 4 bases of the junction left unmatched. CDR3 DNA sequence: TGCAGTGCTAGAGTCGGGACAGGGGACGGCTACACCTTC. Amino acids: CSARVGTGDGYTF.

A note on this clonotype: Since a much larger clone is just one base distant, this may be a read error. The CDR3 nucleotides read TGTGCCGGCAGCTGGACAGACACAGATACGCAGTATTTT. Amino acid sequence: CAGSWTDTDTQYF. This sequence joins TRBV7-3 and TRBJ2-3; D may be TRBD1 (6 bases). The germline V gene has CDR1 SGHTA and CDR2 FQGTGA. The CDR3 loop spans 13 amino acids.

This clonotype appeared many times. The chain links TRBV18 to TRBJ1-1, with 7 nucleotides matching TRBD1. The CDR3 extends over 15 amino acids. Looked up from germline, CDR1 is KGHSH and CDR2 is LQKENI. J gave up 0 bases and V 2 bases, and 3 bases lay outside the gene matches. The CDR3 nucleotides are TGTGCCAGCTCACCAATGGGGACAGTGAACACTGAAGCTTTCTTT. This codes for CASSPMGTVNTEAFF.

This clonotype has a handful of counts. This chain connects TRBV6-5 to TRBJ1-1, with D unresolved. The CDR3 loop spans 15 amino acids. The germline gives CDR1 MNHEY, CDR2 SVGAGI. The germline V and J ends were trimmed by 2 bases and 4 bases, with 14 bases remaining between them. The CDR3 spells CASSYHGEIGTEAFF. CDR3 nucleotides: TGTGCCAGCAGTTACCATGGTGAAATCGGCACTGAAGCTTTCTTT.

This clonotype was counted only a few times. This chain links TRBV20-1 with TRBJ2-1, with 14 bases identical to TRBD2. Unmatched junction bases numbered 9, after V lost 5 bases and J lost 12 bases. The germline V gene has CDR1 DFQATT and CDR2 SNEGSKA (reference sequence). The CDR3 runs 14 residues. The CDR3 here is CSAWGGLAGEGQFF. The CDR3, as DNA: TGCAGTGCTTGGGGGGGACTAGCGGGAGAGGGGCAGTTCTTC.

This clonotype has a count of ten or more. The chain couples TRBV12-3 or TRBV12-4 to TRBJ1-1; D is ambiguous. Between the trimmed V and J ends, which lost 3 bases and 2 bases, there was a span of 16 bases. The CDR3 contains 16 residues. The CDR3 region is CASSLRRPTVNTEAFF. CDR3 nucleotide sequence: TGTGCCAGCAGTTTGAGGCGACCGACCGTTAACACTGAAGCTTTCTTT.

There are a few counts of this clonotype. The DNA for the CDR3 is TGTGCCAGCAGTCTGGGGACAGGGGTTGATTACTTC. Protein product: CASSLGTGVDYF. The chain links TRBV28 to TRBJ2-5, with 10 bases that match TRBD1. The CDR3 is 12 amino acids. In germline, CDR1 is MDHEN, CDR2 SYDVKM. Trimming at V came to 5 bases and at J to 14 bases, leaving 8 bases not matched to a gene.

This clonotype was seen many times. A junction end diverges from the germline sequence, so it may reflect a read error. The V and J genes are TRBV7-9 and TRBJ1-1; D is uncertain. This CDR3 region has 14 residues. Germline-derived CDR1 and CDR2 are SEHNR and FQNEAQ (reference sequence). The CDR3: CASSLEADNTEAFF. The CDR3 DNA sequence: TGCGCCAGCAGCTTGGAGGCGGACAACACTGAAGCTTTCTTT.

This clonotype showed up many times. The rearrangement joins TRBV6-1 to TRBJ2-3; weak D call: TRBD2 (6 bases). The CDR3 length is 13 residues. Germline CDR1 is MNHNS and CDR2 is SASEGT. The V and J ends lost 1 base and 5 bases respectively, with 7 bases between them. CDR3 in DNA: TGTGCCAGCAGTGAAGTTAGCGGAGATACGCAGTATTTT. Its translation is CASSEVSGDTQYF.

This rearrangement joins TRBV19 to TRBJ1-5, with a possible D match to TRBD1 (5 bases). Germline CDR1 LNHDA, CDR2 SQIVND (reference sequence). CDR3 length equals 13 residues. V lost 9 bases to trimming and J lost 0 bases, with 9 bases between them. CDR3 coding DNA: TGTGCCAGCAGGGTTTATAGCAATCAGCCCCAGCATTTT. This codes for CASRVYSNQPQHF.

This clonotype appeared many times. The chain couples TRBV4-2 to TRBJ2-5; D is unclear. Germline V gives CDR1 LGHNA, CDR2 YNFKEQ. This CDR3 comprises 15 residues. V shed 3 bases and J shed 1 base, with 12 bases lying between them. The CDR3 spells CASSHPGGFQETQYF. The CDR3 bases are TGTGCCAGCAGCCATCCCGGCGGCTTCCAAGAGACCCAGTACTTC.

The chain links TRBV10-2 to TRBJ1-5, with unresolved D. This CDR3 comprises 13 residues. Germline lookup yields CDR1 WSHSY and CDR2 SAAADI. V was clipped by 7 bases and J by 7 bases, with 14 bases between them. The DNA of the CDR3 is TGCGCCAGCACGGAGACTGATTGGCAGCCCCAGCATTTT. Translation gives CASTETDWQPQHF.